This TCR beta chain was sequenced in a study of blood T cell repertoires in COVID-19. Study in general: In each case, the material was cDNA or gDNA derived from T cells, B-cell-depleted T cells, or PBMCs.

Per the study methods: Nucleated cell number was recorded as an estimate derived from reference gene primer amplification. Here immunoSEQ multiplex PCR was the method, and the copy in TCRdb shows in-frame clones only, minus some. Clone size and V and J calls were adopted from that table, with D and trimming inferred from the DNA. The data show roughly 670,000 clones, around 89% seen once. Germline CDR1 is GTSNPN and CDR2 is SVGIG (reference sequence). The J segment lost 7 bases and the V segment lost 3 bases, leaving 8 bases of the junction unmatched. This CDR3 has 13 residues. The TCR comes from a woman aged 18-35 years with acute or convalescent COVID-19. What was sequenced was peripheral blood. The chain has TRBV30 and TRBJ1-2; 7 bases agree with TRBD1. Here the CDR3 reads CAWRPTGIGGYTF. CDR3 DNA: TGTGCCTGGAGACCGACAGGGATAGGTGGCTACACCTTC.